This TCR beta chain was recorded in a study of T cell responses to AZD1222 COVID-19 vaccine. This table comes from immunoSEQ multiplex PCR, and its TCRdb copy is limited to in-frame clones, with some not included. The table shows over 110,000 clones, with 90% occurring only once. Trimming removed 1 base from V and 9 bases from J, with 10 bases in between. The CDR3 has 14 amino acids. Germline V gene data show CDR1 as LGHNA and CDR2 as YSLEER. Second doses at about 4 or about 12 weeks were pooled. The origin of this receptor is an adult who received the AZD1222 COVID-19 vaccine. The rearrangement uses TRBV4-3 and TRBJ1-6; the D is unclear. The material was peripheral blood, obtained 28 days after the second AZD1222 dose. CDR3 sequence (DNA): TGCGCCAGCAGCCAAGCGGTGGGCGGTTCACCCCTCCACTTT. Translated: CASSQAVGGSPLHF.